This T cell receptor beta chain was retrieved from a study of blood T cell repertoires in COVID-19. Germline V gives CDR1 SGHDT, CDR2 YYEEEE. This CDR3 contains 15 residues. V gave up 4 bases and J gave up 9 bases, with 20 bases separating them. Assay: immunoSEQ multiplex PCR; the TCRdb copy retains only in-frame clones and omits some. The repertoire holds about 430,000 clones, about 88% seen once, with around 1.5% in the top ten. The source material was PBMCs or T cells enriched from blood (not recorded which). This sequence originates from a woman younger than 30 who had been exposed to COVID-19. The chain joins TRBV5-6 to TRBJ2-1, with D possibly TRBD2 on 7 matching bases. The CDR3 sequence: CASSDNGGRFGEQFF. CDR3 bases: TGTGCCAGCAGCGACAACGGGGGGCGATTTGGTGAGCAGTTCTTC. Full variable domain (remainder filled in from reference TRBV5-6 and TRBJ2-1): DAGVTQSPTHLIKTRGQQVTLRCSPKSGHDTVSWYQQALGQGPQFIFQYYEEEERQRGNFPDRFSGHQFPNYSSELNVNALLLGDSALYLCASSDNGGRFGEQFFGPGTRLTVL.